This T cell receptor (beta chain) originates from a study of T cells after yellow fever vaccination (dated by TCRdb to the late 2010s). Some background on the complete study: Libraries from fractions with low cell numbers were prepared with the SMART-Seq v4 Ultra Low Input RNA kit. To follow T-cell clones before and after primary and booster YFV17D yellow fever vaccination, bulk TCR alpha and beta repertoires were sequenced over time. Two healthy male donors made up the cohort, one aged 18 to 29 years and the other aged 30 to 40 years. Blood samples were taken at several timepoints before and after primary and secondary immunization, and bulk PBMC replicates and cell subsets were isolated. Here is what the overall study found, with its caveats: A small share of clonotypes occurred in both CD4 and CD8 compartments, likely arising from convergent recombination. After the booster, most of the clones that had expanded following primary vaccination were detected again (just under 97% of CD4 and more than 85% of CD8), which suggests that memory was broadly maintained. Computational filtering was required because FACS-sorted repertoires could contain abundant contaminating clonotypes from the bulk population. The secondary T-cell response was weaker than the primary response but faster, peaking on day 5 instead of day 15. Because only a couple of donors were included in the study, the extent to which the findings can be generalized is limited.

The reads were generated on an Illumina NovaSeq 6000. TCR cDNA was synthesized by 5'RACE template switching, which introduced a universal primer site and unique molecular identifiers. Priming of cDNA synthesis was performed from both the TCR alpha and TCR beta constant segments. Two PCR steps were used to amplify libraries, with sample barcodes and sequencing adapters being added in the second step. Sequencing of libraries was done on Illumina HiSeq 2500 (2x100 bp) or NovaSeq (2x150 bp). The source study handled its data this way. Demultiplexing of reads and collapsing into UMI consensus sequences were performed with MIGEC, and V(D)J alignment was carried out with MiXCR. Clonotypes responding to the vaccine were identified with edgeR on replicate PBMC samples, with the criteria of FDR below 0.01 and a log2 fold change above 5 up to day 15. CD4 or CD8 identity was assigned to each bulk clonotype according to whether the clonotype was present at higher abundance in the sequenced CD4 repertoire or the sequenced CD8 repertoire. TCRdb trimmed the raw reads at Q25, called clones with MiXCR and kept productive beta chains. Under each unique CDR3 protein, matching rows form one entry showing the most common genes and DNA. These V and J calls originate from TCRdb's pipeline instead of the authors' own analysis. Here the sample has about 320,000 distinct CDR3 sequences; around 4.5% occur a single time. The top ten hold approximately 20% of the sample.

What the treatment or condition label conveys for this sample: live attenuated yellow fever vaccine strain. At every blood-draw timepoint, two biological replicates of bulk PBMCs were collected. A standard Ficoll-Paque protocol was used to isolate PBMCs from peripheral blood. TriZol was used to extract RNA from bulk PBMCs, from CD4 and CD8 fractions, and from dextramer-positive and dextramer-negative fractions. The table lists this clonotype with many counts. Its antigen has not been determined. Per-base quality was not reported, and no clone a single base away is much larger than it. The CDR3 has 15 amino acids, counting the end cysteine and phenylalanine. The DNA shown is the 45-base CDR3, in frame from base 1. Trimming leaves V shorter by 2 bases and J shorter by 6 bases, with the junction holding 7 bases beyond the gene matches. CDR1 and CDR2, looked up from the germline V gene, are SGHRS and YFSETQ.

The specimen comprised PBMCs, sampled 15 days after the yellow fever booster vaccination. This TCR was sampled from a man aged 18 to 29 who received the YFV17D yellow fever vaccine. This sequence uses TRBV5-1 and TRBJ2-3; a stretch of 9 junction bases matches TRBD1. The CDR3 corresponds to CASSFHGQGQDTQYF. The DNA reads TGCGCCAGCAGCTTTCACGGACAGGGGCAGGATACGCAGTATTTT. Beyond the CDR3, the reference TRBV5-1 and TRBJ2-3 genes provide the residues; the full variable domain reads: KAGVTQTPRYLIKTRGQQVTLSCSPISGHRSVSWYQQTPGQGLQFLFEYFSETQRNKGNFPGRFSGRQFSNSRSEMNVSTLELGDSALYLCASSFHGQGQDTQYFGPGTRLTVL.